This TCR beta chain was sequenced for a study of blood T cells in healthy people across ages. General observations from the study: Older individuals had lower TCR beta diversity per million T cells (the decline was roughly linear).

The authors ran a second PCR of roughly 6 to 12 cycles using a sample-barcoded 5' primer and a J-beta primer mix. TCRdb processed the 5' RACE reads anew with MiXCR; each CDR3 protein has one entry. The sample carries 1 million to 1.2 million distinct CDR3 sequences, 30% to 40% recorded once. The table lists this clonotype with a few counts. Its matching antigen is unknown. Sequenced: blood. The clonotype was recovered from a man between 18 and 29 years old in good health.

In DNA, the CDR3 is TGCAGTGCTAGGCGGTGGCTAGGAGCCCTCTTAGAGACCCAGTACTTC. Translated: CSARRWLGALLETQYF. The gene calls are TRBV20-1 and TRBJ2-7; no definite D call. TRBJ2-5 matches the DNA end more closely, so the J call is doubtful. The CDR3 is 16 residues long. Looked up from germline, CDR1 is DFQATT and CDR2 is SNEGSKA (reference sequence).